The 15 T cell receptor beta chains in this list originate from one sample, sequenced in a study of T cell responses to AZD1222 COVID-19 vaccine. Sequencing was performed with immunoSEQ multiplex PCR; in TCRdb, only in-frame clones are kept and a portion is missing. The repertoire holds some 170,000 clones, with around 92% as singletons. The sequencing here drew on peripheral blood, taken on day 0 of AZD1222 vaccination. All receptors derive from an adult in good health.

This chain connects TRBV24-1 to TRBJ1-1; 8 bases map to TRBD1. Germline lookup yields CDR1 KGHDR and CDR2 SFDVKD. The CDR3 sequence is 17 residues long. With 0 bases clipped from V and 0 bases from J, the junction kept 5 bases outside the gene matches. CDR3 DNA sequence: TGTGCCACCAGTGATTTGAAGGGACAGGCTTTGAACACTGAAGCTTTCTTT. Amino acid sequence: CATSDLKGQALNTEAFF.

The chain is built from TRBV6-6 and TRBJ2-3; D is ambiguous. Germline V gives CDR1 MNHNY, CDR2 SVGAGI (reference sequence). V was trimmed by 7 bases and J by 6 bases, leaving 8 bases between them. CDR3 size: 11 residues. CDR3: CASKRTDTQYF. The CDR3 DNA is TGTGCCAGCAAAAGAACGGATACGCAGTATTTT.

The chain carries TRBV5-6 and TRBJ2-1; D is unclear. The germline gives CDR1 SGHDT, CDR2 YYEEEE. V lost 4 bases and J lost 0, with 11 bases in between. The CDR3 spans 15 residues. The CDR3 DNA is TGTGCCAGCAGCCTGGACCCTAGCTCCTACAATGAGCAGTTCTTC. This codes for CASSLDPSSYNEQFF.

CDR3 DNA sequence: TGTGCCAGCAGGACCTTACAGGTACAGTTCTTC. This sequence encodes CASRTLQVQFF. The chain employs TRBV28 and TRBJ2-1, with a possible D match to TRBD1 (5 bases). Trimming took 6 bases from V and 13 from J, leaving 13 bases between them. CDR1 is MDHEN, CDR2 SYDVKM, per germline. CDR3 size: 11 residues.

The rearrangement joins TRBV10-3 to TRBJ2-5, with 7 bases lining up with TRBD1. The CDR3 is 13 amino acids. V trimming: 8 bases; J trimming: 3 bases; junction bases outside the gene matches: 6. CDR1 ENHRY and CDR2 SYGVKD come from the germline V gene. The CDR3 DNA sequence: TGTGCCATCTCGGGCCAGGGGGAAGAGACCCAGTACTTC. It yields the protein CAISGQGEETQYF.

This chain joins TRBV5-6 and TRBJ2-7; 7 bases line up with TRBD2. This CDR3 region has 14 residues. V lost 3 bases, J lost 3 bases, and 6 bases stayed unmatched. The germline V gene encodes CDR1 SGHDT and CDR2 YYEEEE. The CDR3 coding sequence is TGTGCCAGCAGCTCCGGGGGAGGGTACTACGAGCAGTACTTC. It specifies CASSSGGGYYEQYF.

The table lists this clone with a count of one. The genes are TRBV28 and TRBJ1-5; TRBD1 matches 9 bases. Germline V CDR1 and CDR2: MDHEN, SYDVKM. The V and J ends lost 3 bases and 5 bases, in that order; junction bases with no gene match: 5. The CDR3 covers 15 residues. CDR3 sequence reads: CASSFPGQGYQPQHF. Written as DNA, the CDR3 is TGTGCCAGCAGTTTCCCGGGACAGGGATATCAGCCCCAGCATTTT.

The gene calls are TRBV12-3 or TRBV12-4 and TRBJ2-5; D might be TRBD1 (5 bases). V lost 5 bases and J lost 6, with 13 bases in between. This CDR3 contains 13 residues. CDR3 coding DNA: TGTGCCAGCAGTCGGCCAGGGATAAAGACCCAGTACTTC. It translates to CASSRPGIKTQYF.

The genes are TRBV5-4 and TRBJ2-3; D unresolved. With 10 bases removed from V and 2 bases from J, the gap between germline ends came to 8 bases. This CDR3 is built from 11 residues. CDR1 and CDR2 (germline): SGHNT, YYREEE (reference sequence). In nucleotides, the CDR3 is TGTGCCGAGACCCTCACAGATACGCAGTATTTT. Amino acids: CAETLTDTQYF.

V usage is TRBV6-5 and J usage is TRBJ1-1; 8 nucleotides line up with TRBD1. CDR1 is MNHEY and CDR2 is SVGAGI in the germline V gene. The CDR3 is 15 amino acids. The V and J ends lost 0 bases and 8 bases, in that order; junction bases with no gene match: 8. Here the CDR3 reads CASSYSTDRAEEAFF. CDR3 nucleotide sequence: TGTGCCAGCAGTTACTCGACGGACAGGGCCGAAGAAGCTTTCTTT.

This chain uses TRBV19 with TRBJ1-1; D is unresolved. Looked up from germline, CDR1 is LNHDA and CDR2 is SQIVND (reference sequence). This CDR3 is 13 amino acids long. The V end lost 3 bases, the J end lost 1 base, and 6 bases lay between the germline ends. CDR3 protein: CASSIIGNTEAFF. CDR3 nucleotides: TGTGCCAGTAGTATTATAGGGAACACTGAAGCTTTCTTT.

The chain carries TRBV9 and TRBJ2-3; 11 nucleotides match TRBD2. CDR1 and CDR2 (germline): SGDLS, YYNGEE. V lost 3 bases to trimming and J lost 2 bases; unmatched junction nucleotides: 5. The CDR3 consists of 16 residues. The CDR3, as DNA: TGTGCCAGCAGCGCCGGGACTAGCGGACTCACAGATACGCAGTATTTT. It yields the protein CASSAGTSGLTDTQYF.

This sequence joins TRBV19 and TRBJ1-5; D may be TRBD1 (6 bases). The germline V gene has CDR1 LNHDA and CDR2 SQIVND (reference sequence). The germline V and J ends were trimmed by 4 bases and 6 bases, with 13 bases remaining between them. The CDR3 extends over 14 amino acids. The CDR3 loop reads CASSSRGAGQPQHF. The DNA of the CDR3 is TGTGCCAGTAGTAGCCGGGGGGCGGGTCAGCCCCAGCATTTT.

The V gene is TRBV7-9, the J gene TRBJ1-5, with 7 positions matching TRBD1. This CDR3 is 16 amino acids long. J lost 1 base, V lost 7 bases, and 10 bases had no gene match. Germline lookup yields CDR1 SEHNR and CDR2 FQNEAQ (reference sequence). CDR3 loop: CASIFRTGVSNQPQHF. Here the CDR3 DNA reads TGTGCCAGCATCTTCCGGACAGGAGTCAGCAATCAGCCCCAGCATTTT.

V and J are TRBV4-1 and TRBJ2-1; D gene uncertain. There are 15 residues in the CDR3. Trimming removed 3 bases from V and 8 bases from J, with 17 bases in between. Per germline, CDR1 MGHRA and CDR2 YSYEKL. The CDR3 region is CASSQALGSGDEQFF. CDR3 in DNA: TGCGCCAGCAGCCAGGCCTTGGGGTCTGGGGATGAGCAGTTCTTC.